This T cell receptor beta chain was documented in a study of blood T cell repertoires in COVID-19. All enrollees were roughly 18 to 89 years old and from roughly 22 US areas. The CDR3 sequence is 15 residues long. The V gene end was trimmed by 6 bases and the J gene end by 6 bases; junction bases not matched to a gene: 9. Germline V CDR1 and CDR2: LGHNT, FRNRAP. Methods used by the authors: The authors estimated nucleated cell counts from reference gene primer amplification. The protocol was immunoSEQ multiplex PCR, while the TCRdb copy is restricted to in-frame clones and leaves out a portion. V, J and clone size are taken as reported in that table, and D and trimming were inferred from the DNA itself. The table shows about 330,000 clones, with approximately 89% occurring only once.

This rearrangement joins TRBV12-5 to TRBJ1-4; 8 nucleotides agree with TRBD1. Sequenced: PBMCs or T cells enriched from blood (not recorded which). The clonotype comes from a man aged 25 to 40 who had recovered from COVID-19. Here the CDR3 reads CASGPTSDRDEKLFF. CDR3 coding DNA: TGTGCTAGTGGCCCCACCTCGGACAGGGATGAAAAACTGTTTTTT.